This T cell receptor (beta chain) is from a study of blood T cell repertoires in COVID-19. Those who participated ranged in age from roughly 18 to 100 years and resided in about 24 US areas. In Cohort 3, a recovered donor had either two negative PCRs, clearance, or symptom resolution. With V trimmed by 4 bases and J by 0 bases, 2 bases remained unmatched. The CDR3 covers 15 residues. The germline CDR1 and CDR2 sequences are LGHNA and YNFKEQ. Measured with immunoSEQ multiplex PCR; TCRdb has only the in-frame clones, and not every one. The sample has some 270,000 clones, about 86% seen once. The material sequenced was PBMCs or T cells enriched from blood (not recorded which). The V gene is TRBV4-2, the J gene TRBJ2-1; 8 nucleotides line up with TRBD1. The TCR originated in a man aged 45-65 years who had recovered from COVID-19. The CDR3 loop reads CASSLGTGSYNEQFF. CDR3 nucleotide sequence: TGTGCCAGCAGCCTTGGGACAGGCTCCTACAATGAGCAGTTCTTC.